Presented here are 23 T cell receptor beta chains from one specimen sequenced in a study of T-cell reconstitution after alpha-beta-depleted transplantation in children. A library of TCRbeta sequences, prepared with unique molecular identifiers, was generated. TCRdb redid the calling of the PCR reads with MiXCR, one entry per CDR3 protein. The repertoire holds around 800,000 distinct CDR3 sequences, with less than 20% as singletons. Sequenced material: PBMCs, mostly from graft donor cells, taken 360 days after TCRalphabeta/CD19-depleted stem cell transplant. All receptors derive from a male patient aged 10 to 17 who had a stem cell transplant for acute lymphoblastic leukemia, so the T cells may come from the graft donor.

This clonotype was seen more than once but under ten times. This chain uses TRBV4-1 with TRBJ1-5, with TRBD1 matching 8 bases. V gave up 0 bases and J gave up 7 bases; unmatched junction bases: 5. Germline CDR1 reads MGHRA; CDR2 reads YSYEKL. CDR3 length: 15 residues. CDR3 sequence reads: CASSQEGQGRQPQHF. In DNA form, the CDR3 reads TGCGCCAGCAGCCAAGAAGGACAGGGAAGGCAGCCCCAGCATTTT.

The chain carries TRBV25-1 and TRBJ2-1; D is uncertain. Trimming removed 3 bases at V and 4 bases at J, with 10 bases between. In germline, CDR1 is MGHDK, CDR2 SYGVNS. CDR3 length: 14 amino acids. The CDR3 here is CASSEEQVYNEQFF. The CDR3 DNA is TGTGCCAGCAGTGAGGAGCAGGTTTACAATGAGCAGTTCTTC.

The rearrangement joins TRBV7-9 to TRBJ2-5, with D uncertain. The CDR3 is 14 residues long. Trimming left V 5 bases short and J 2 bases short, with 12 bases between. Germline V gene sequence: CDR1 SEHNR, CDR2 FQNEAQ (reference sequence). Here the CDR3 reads CASSTGPRQETQYF. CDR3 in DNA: TGTGCCAGCAGCACCGGCCCAAGGCAAGAGACCCAGTACTTC.

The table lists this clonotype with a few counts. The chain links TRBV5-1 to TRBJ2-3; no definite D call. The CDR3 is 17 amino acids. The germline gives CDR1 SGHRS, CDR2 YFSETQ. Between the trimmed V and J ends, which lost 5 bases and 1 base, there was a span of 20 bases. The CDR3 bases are TGCGCCAGCAGAGGTGTATTCAAAGCTCCTCGCACAGATACGCAGTATTTT. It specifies CASRGVFKAPRTDTQYF.

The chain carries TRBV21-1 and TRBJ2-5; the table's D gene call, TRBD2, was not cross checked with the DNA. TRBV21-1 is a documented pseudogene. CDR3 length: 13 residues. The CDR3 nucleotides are TGTGCCAGCAGCATCCGGGGGGGAGAGACCCAGTACTTC. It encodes CASSIRGGETQYF.

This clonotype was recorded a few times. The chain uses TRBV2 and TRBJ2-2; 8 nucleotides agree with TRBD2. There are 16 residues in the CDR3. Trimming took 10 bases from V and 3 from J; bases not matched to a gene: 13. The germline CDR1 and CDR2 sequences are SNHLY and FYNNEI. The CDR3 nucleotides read TGTGCCACCAGGAAGGGGAAGCGGGAGTACACCGGGGAGCTGTTTTTT. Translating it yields CATRKGKREYTGELFF.

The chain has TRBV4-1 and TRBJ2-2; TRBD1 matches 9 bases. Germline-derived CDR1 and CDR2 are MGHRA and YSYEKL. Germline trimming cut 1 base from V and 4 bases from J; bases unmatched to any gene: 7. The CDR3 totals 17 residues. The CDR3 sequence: CASSQGGQGRITGELFF. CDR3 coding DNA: TGCGCCAGCAGCCAAGGGGGACAGGGTAGGATCACCGGGGAGCTGTTTTTT.

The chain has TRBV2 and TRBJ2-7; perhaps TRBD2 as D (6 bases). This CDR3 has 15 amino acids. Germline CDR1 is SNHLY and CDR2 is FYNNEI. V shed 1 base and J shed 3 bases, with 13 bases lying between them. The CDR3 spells CASSEGDGTDYEQYF. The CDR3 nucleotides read TGTGCCAGCAGTGAAGGTGATGGGACTGACTACGAGCAGTACTTC.

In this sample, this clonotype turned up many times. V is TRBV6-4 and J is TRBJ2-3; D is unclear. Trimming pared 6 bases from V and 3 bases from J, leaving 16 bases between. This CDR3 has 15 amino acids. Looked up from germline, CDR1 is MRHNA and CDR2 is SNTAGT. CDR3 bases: TGTGCCAGCAGGCGCGGCGTGAGGTTAACAGATACGCAGTATTTT. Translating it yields CASRRGVRLTDTQYF.

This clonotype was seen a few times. The chain's CDR3 is CASSLGLFRVDEQFF. Here the CDR3 DNA reads TGTGCCAGCAGTTTGGGGCTGTTTCGAGTTGATGAGCAGTTCTTC. The J gene is TRBJ2-1, the V gene TRBV12-3 or TRBV12-4, with D maybe TRBD1 (5 bases). This CDR3 region has 15 residues. V gave up 3 bases and J gave up 8 bases, with 17 bases separating them.

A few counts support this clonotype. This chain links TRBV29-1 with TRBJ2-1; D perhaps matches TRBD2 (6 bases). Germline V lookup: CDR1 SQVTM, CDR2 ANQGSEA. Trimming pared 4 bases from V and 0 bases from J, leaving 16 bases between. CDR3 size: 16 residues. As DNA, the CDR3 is TGCAGCGTTGTGGGGGGATATAAGAGCTCCTACAATGAGCAGTTCTTC. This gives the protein CSVVGGYKSSYNEQFF.

The CDR3 is CASRYHGHNEQFF. The CDR3 bases are TGTGCCAGCAGGTATCATGGGCACAATGAGCAGTTCTTC. V gene TRBV9 combines with J gene TRBJ2-1; no clear D. This CDR3 is built from 13 residues. Trimming shortened V by 5 bases and J by 5 bases, and 11 bases separated the two germline ends. Germline CDR1 reads SGDLS; CDR2 reads YYNGEE.

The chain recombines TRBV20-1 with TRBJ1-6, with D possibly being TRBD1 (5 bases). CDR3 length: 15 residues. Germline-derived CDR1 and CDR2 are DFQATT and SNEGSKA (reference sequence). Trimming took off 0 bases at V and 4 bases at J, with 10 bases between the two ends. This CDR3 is CSARDLAGYNSPLHF. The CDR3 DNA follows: TGCAGTGCTAGAGATTTGGCAGGGTATAATTCACCCCTCCACTTT.

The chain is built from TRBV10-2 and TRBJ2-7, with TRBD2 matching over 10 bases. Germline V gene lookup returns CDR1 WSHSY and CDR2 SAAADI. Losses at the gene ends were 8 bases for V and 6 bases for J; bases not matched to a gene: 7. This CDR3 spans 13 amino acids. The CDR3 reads CASASGSIFEQYF. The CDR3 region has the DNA TGCGCCAGCGCTAGCGGGAGTATCTTCGAGCAGTACTTC.

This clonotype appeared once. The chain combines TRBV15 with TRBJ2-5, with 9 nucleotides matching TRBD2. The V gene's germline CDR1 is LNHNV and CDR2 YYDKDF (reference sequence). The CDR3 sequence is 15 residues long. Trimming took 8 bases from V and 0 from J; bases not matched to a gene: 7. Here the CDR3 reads CATAWTSEHQETQYF. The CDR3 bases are TGTGCCACCGCTTGGACTAGCGAGCACCAAGAGACCCAGTACTTC. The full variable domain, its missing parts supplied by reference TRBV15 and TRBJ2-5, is DAMVIQNPRYQVTQFGKPVTLSCSQTLNHNVMYWYQQKSSQAPKLLFHYYDKDFNNEADTPDNFQSRRPNTSFCFLDIRSPGLGDTAMYLCATAWTSEHQETQYFGPGTRLLVL.

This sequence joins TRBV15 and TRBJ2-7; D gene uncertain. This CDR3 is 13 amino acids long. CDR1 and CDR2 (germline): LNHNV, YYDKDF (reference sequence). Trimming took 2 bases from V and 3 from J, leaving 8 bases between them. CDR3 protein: CATSRTPVYEQYF. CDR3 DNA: TGTGCCACCAGCAGAACACCTGTCTACGAGCAGTACTTC.

CDR3 in amino acids: CASTQSGGSNQPQHF. CDR3 bases: TGTGCCAGCACACAAAGCGGGGGGAGCAATCAGCCCCAGCATTTT. The V gene is TRBV7-2, the J gene TRBJ1-5, with a weak D call TRBD1 (5 bases). The V end was cut by 7 bases, the J end by 1 base, with 14 bases between. CDR1 is SGHTA and CDR2 is FQGNSA in the germline V gene. The CDR3 length is 15 residues.

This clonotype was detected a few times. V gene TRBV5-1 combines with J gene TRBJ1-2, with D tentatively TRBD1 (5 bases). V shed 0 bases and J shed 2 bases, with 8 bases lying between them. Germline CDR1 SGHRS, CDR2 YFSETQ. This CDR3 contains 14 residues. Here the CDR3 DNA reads TGCGCCAGCAGCTTGGTTTGGGGGAACTATGGCTACACCTTC. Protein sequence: CASSLVWGNYGYTF.

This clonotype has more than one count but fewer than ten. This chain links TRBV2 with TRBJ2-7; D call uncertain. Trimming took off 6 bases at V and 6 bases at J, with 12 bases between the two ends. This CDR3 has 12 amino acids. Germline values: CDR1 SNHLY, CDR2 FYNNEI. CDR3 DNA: TGTGCCAGCAGCCGGACCCGGGCCGAGCAGTACTTC. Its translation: CASSRTRAEQYF.

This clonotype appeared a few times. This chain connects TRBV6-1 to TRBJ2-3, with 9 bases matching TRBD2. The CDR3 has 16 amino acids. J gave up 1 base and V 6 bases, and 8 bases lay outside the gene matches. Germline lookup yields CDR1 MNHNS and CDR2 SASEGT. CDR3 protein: CASSRLAGPRTDTQYF. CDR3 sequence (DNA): TGTGCCAGCAGCCGCCTAGCGGGACCGCGCACAGATACGCAGTATTTT.

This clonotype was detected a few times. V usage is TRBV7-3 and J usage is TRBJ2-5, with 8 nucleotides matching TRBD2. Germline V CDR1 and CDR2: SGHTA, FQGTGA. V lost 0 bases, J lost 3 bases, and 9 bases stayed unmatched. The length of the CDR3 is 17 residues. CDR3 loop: CASSLTPMVSGKETQYF. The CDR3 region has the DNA TGTGCCAGCAGCTTAACCCCCATGGTTAGCGGGAAAGAGACCCAGTACTTC.

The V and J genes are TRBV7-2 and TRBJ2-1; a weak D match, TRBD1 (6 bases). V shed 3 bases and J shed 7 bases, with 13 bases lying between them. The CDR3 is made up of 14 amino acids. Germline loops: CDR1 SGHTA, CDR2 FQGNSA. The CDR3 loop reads CASSFRYRVNEQFF. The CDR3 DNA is TGTGCCAGCAGCTTTCGGTACAGGGTAAATGAGCAGTTCTTC.

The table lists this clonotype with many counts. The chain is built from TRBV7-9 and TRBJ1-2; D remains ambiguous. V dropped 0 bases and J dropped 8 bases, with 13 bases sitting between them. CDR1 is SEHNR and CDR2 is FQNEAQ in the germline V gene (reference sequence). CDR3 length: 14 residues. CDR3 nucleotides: TGTGCCAGCAGCTTAGCTCGGGGTGAAGGCGGCTACACCTTC. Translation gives CASSLARGEGGYTF.